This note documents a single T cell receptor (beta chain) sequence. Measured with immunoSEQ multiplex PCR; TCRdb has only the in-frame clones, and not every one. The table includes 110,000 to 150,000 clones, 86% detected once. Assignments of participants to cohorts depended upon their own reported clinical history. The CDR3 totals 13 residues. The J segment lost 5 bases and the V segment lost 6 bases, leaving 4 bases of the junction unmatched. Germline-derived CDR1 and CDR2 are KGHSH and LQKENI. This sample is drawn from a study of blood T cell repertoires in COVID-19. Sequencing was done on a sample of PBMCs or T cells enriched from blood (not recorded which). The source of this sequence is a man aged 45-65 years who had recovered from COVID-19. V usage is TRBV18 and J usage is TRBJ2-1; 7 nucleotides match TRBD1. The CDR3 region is CASSLQGNNEQFF. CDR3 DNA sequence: TGTGCCAGCTCCCTACAGGGGAACAATGAGCAGTTCTTC.